This T cell receptor beta chain was observed in a study of radiotherapy plus CTLA-4 blockade in lung cancer. Germline loops: CDR1 WNHNN, CDR2 SYGVQD (reference sequence). Trimming cost V 3 bases and J 4 bases, with 5 bases left between them. The CDR3 is made up of 12 amino acids. Using immunoSEQ multiplex PCR, the repertoire was profiled, and TCRdb retains in-frame clones only, with some absent. The sample holds 40,000 to 50,000 clones; under 80% are singletons and the top ten take 8.5% to 10%. The TCR comes from a human donor with non-small cell lung cancer who had stable disease on radiotherapy plus ipilimumab. The sequenced sample was peripheral blood, obtained from a patient treated with radiotherapy plus ipilimumab. The chain couples TRBV10-1 to TRBJ2-3; possibly TRBD1 for D (5 bases). The CDR3 DNA reads as TGCGCCAGCAGTGAACAGGCAGATACGCAGTATTTT. This translates into CASSEQADTQYF.